This T cell receptor beta chain was documented in a study of T cells in tumors after PD-1 blockade. Study-level results: Blood contained about 38% of the tumor's TCR clonotypes.

Sequenced by immunoSEQ multiplex PCR; TCRdb stores in-frame clones only, minus some. The sample includes tens of thousands of clones, 74% seen only once; the top ten take approximately 4.5%. As concerns this clone: As yet, its antigen is unknown.

V was clipped by 7 bases and J by 3 bases, with 7 bases between them. CDR1 MDHEN and CDR2 SYDVKM come from the germline V gene. The CDR3 consists of 11 residues. Tumor or blood genomic DNA was sequenced, with inputs of roughly 616 ng to 6,004 ng. The source material was PBMCs, sampled after anti-PD-1 treatment. The origin of this receptor is a human donor with basal cell carcinoma. The chain employs TRBV28 and TRBJ2-7, with D uncertain. In DNA, the CDR3 is TGTGCCAGCACAGAAAACTACGAGCAGTACTTC. Its protein product is CASTENYEQYF.